These 5 T cell receptor beta chains came from one sample sequenced in a study of T-cell memory formation after mild COVID-19. TCRdb re-analysed the 5' RACE reads in MiXCR, keeping a single row per CDR3 protein. This table has about 110,000 distinct CDR3 sequences, under 15% appearing once. Sequenced sample: PBMCs or a T cell subset sorted from them (not recorded which). These receptors originate from a man aged 18 to 30 who had mild COVID-19 (a few samples of this study predate the infection). Cell type and time point are not known.

The chain uses TRBV6-6 and TRBJ1-6; D is uncertain. Germline assignment: CDR1 MNHNY and CDR2 SVGAGI (reference sequence). The CDR3 has 18 residues. Trimming stripped 0 bases from V and 8 bases from J, with 20 bases between. For the CDR3, the DNA is TGTGCCAGCAGTTACTCGAGTAGGGTGGAGACCTTGGATTCACCCCTCCACTTT. It is translated as CASSYSSRVETLDSPLHF.

The table lists this clonotype with a few counts. This rearrangement joins TRBV6-2 or TRBV6-3 to TRBJ2-3; D call uncertain. Per germline, CDR1 MNHEY and CDR2 SVGEGT. Trimming took 1 base from V and 11 from J, leaving 7 bases between them. The CDR3 has 11 residues. CDR3 loop: CASSYLEKQYF. The DNA for the CDR3 is TGTGCCAGCAGTTACTTAGAGAAGCAGTATTTT.

V gene TRBV27 combines with J gene TRBJ2-5; D gene unclear. V was pared by 5 bases and J by 7 bases, with 11 bases between. The germline V gene has CDR1 MNHEY and CDR2 SMNVEV (reference sequence). CDR3 length: 12 amino acids. In DNA form, the CDR3 reads TGTGCCAGCAGTCCGGACCAATGGACCCAGTACTTC. Translating gives CASSPDQWTQYF.

The genes are TRBV2 and TRBJ1-1, with a tentative D call TRBD1 (5 bases). V lost 3 bases, J lost 6 bases, and 23 bases lay in between. CDR1 and CDR2 from the germline V gene are SNHLY and FYNNEI. The CDR3 consists of 17 residues. CDR3 sequence reads: CASSDRRPQVHGAEAFF. The CDR3 DNA reads as TGTGCCAGCAGTGATCGCCGCCCACAGGTCCATGGGGCTGAAGCTTTCTTT.

The chain couples TRBV7-9 to TRBJ1-2; no clear D. Per germline, CDR1 SEHNR and CDR2 FQNEAQ (reference sequence). The CDR3 spans 16 residues. V was shortened by 4 bases and J by 5 bases, with 20 bases between the two germline ends. CDR3 protein: CASSSGFRAGIYGYTF. The CDR3 DNA is TGTGCCAGCAGCTCCGGTTTTAGGGCAGGAATTTATGGCTACACCTTC.